The 3 T cell receptor beta chains reported below all come from one sample, sequenced in a study of beta chain features in type 1 diabetes. The whole isolated RNA underwent reverse transcription, so sequencing captured expressed TCRB transcripts. TCRdb's table, derived via immunoSEQ multiplex PCR, lists solely in-frame clones and lacks some. This sample has 400,000 to 500,000 clones, with roughly 14% found just once. The sequencing input was naive CD4+ T cells from blood. The source is a man between 25 and 39 years old in good health.

In its sample, this clone was seen a few times. The chain's CDR3 is CASSRSGNTIYF. The CDR3 DNA is TGTGCCAGCAGCCGGTCTGGAAACACCATATATTTT. The V and J genes are TRBV11-3 and TRBJ1-3; D is unresolved. V was trimmed by 5 bases and J by 1 base, leaving 3 bases between them. The CDR3 runs 12 residues. Germline values: CDR1 SGHNT, CDR2 YENEEA.

The chain joins TRBV7-2 to TRBJ2-5; 10 nucleotides match TRBD2. The CDR3 is 14 amino acids. Germline-derived CDR1 and CDR2 are SGHTA and FQGNSA. The V and J ends lost 5 bases and 6 bases, in that order; junction bases with no gene match: 6. CDR3 sequence (DNA): TGTGCCAGCAGCCCGAAGCGGGGGGGAAAGACCCAGTACTTC. This translates into CASSPKRGGKTQYF.

The rearrangement links TRBV7-2 to TRBJ2-2; D is uncertain. The CDR3 sequence is 11 residues long. V dropped 5 bases and J dropped 5 bases, with 3 bases sitting between them. Germline CDR1 and CDR2: SGHTA and FQGNSA. CDR3 in amino acids: CASSRTGELFF. CDR3 in DNA: TGTGCCAGCAGCAGGACCGGGGAGCTGTTTTTT.